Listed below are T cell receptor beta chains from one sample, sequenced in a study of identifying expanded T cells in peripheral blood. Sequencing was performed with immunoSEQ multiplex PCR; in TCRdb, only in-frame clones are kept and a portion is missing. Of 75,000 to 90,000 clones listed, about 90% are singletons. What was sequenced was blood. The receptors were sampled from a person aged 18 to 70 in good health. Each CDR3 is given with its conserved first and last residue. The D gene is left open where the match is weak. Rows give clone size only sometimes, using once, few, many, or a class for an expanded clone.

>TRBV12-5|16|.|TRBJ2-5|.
CASGPGTSTDQETQYF
TGTGCTAGTGGCCCCGGGACGTCTACTGACCAAGAGACCCAGTACTTC
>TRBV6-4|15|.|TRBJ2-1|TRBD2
CASSETLAGGREQFF
TGTGCCAGCAGTGAAACCCTAGCGGGAGGCCGAGAGCAGTTCTTC
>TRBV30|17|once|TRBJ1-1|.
CAWSVTRGAPSNTEAFF
TGTGCCTGGAGTGTAACTCGGGGGGCCCCTTCTAACACTGAAGCTTTCTTT
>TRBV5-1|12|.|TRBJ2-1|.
CASSGPYNEQFF
TGCGCCAGCAGCGGGCCCTACAATGAGCAGTTCTTC
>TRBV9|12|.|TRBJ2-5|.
CASSHQQETQYF
TGTGCCAGCAGCCATCAACAAGAGACCCAGTACTTC
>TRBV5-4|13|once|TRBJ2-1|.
CASTLQGGNEQFF
TGTGCCAGCACCCTCCAAGGGGGCAATGAGCAGTTCTTC
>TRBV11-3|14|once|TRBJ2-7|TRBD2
CASSLEAGANEQYF
TGTGCCAGCAGCTTAGAAGCGGGGGCTAACGAGCAGTACTTC
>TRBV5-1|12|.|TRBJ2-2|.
CASSSNTGELFF
TGCGCCAGCAGCTCGAACACCGGGGAGCTGTTTTTT
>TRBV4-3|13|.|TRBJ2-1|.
CASSPRVVDEQFF
TGCGCCAGCAGCCCCCGGGTGGTGGATGAGCAGTTCTTC
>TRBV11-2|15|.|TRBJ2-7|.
CASSLDGLKTYEQYF
TGTGCCAGCAGCTTGGACGGACTGAAGACCTACGAGCAGTACTTC
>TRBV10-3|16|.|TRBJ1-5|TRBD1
CAISEWGTGSNQPQHF
TGTGCCATCAGTGAGTGGGGGACAGGTAGCAATCAGCCCCAGCATTTT
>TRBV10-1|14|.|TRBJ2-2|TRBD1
CASATGANTGELFF
TGCGCCAGCGCGACAGGGGCTAACACCGGGGAGCTGTTTTTT
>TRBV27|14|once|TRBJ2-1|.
CASSFRGDQEEQFF
TGTGCCAGCAGTTTCAGGGGGGACCAGGAGGAGCAGTTCTTC
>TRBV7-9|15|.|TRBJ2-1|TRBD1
CASSEKGQEYIEQFF
TGTGCCAGCAGCGAGAAGGGACAGGAATACATTGAGCAGTTCTTC
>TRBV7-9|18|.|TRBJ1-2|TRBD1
CASSGAGTGADVVYGYTF
TGTGCCAGCAGCGGCGCCGGGACAGGGGCCGACGTCGTCTATGGCTACACCTTC
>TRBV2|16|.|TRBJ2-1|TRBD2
CAVKRASGGFYNEQFF
TGTGCCGTCAAGAGGGCTAGCGGGGGGTTCTACAATGAGCAGTTCTTC
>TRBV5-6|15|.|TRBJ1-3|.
CASSSQVNSGNTIYF
TGTGCCAGCAGCTCGCAGGTTAACTCTGGAAACACCATATATTTT
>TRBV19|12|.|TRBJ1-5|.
CASSLSEAPGHF
TGTGCCAGTAGTTTGAGCGAAGCCCCAGGGCATTTT
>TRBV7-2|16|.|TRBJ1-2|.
CASSLARTLINYGYTF
TGTGCCAGCAGCTTAGCGCGGACACTTATTAACTATGGCTACACCTTC
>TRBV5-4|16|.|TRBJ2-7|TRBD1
CASSSPSTGASHEQYF
TGTGCCAGCAGCTCGCCCTCGACAGGGGCAAGTCACGAGCAGTACTTC
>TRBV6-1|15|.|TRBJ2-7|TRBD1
CASRPTWTGRNEQYF
TGTGCCAGCAGACCCACGTGGACAGGGCGCAACGAGCAGTACTTC
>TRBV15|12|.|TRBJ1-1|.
CATSRATEMAFF
TGTGCCACCAGCCGGGCGACAGAAATGGCTTTCTTT
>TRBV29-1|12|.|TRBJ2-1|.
CSVDKTYNEQFF
TGCAGCGTTGATAAGACCTACAATGAGCAGTTCTTC
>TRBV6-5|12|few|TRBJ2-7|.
CASSRDDYEQYF
TGTGCCAGCAGCCGAGATGACTACGAGCAGTACTTC
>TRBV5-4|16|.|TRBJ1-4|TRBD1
CASSPSPGTGGEKLFF
TGTGCCAGCAGCCCATCCCCCGGGACAGGGGGAGAAAAACTGTTTTTT
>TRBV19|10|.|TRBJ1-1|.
CASIFNRAFF
TGTGCCAGTATTTTTAATCGAGCTTTCTTT
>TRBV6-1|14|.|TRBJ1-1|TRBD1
CASNRGGGRTEAFF
TGTGCCAGCAACCGAGGAGGGGGCAGGACTGAAGCTTTCTTT
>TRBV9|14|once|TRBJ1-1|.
CASTAQGVITEAFF
TGTGCCAGCACTGCCCAAGGGGTTATCACTGAAGCTTTCTTT
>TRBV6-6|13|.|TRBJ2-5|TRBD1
CATQQGQQETQYF
TGTGCCACCCAACAGGGACAGCAAGAGACCCAGTACTTC
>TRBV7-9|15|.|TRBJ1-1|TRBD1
CASSYGQGKRPEAFF
TGTGCCAGCAGCTACGGACAGGGGAAAAGGCCTGAAGCTTTCTTT
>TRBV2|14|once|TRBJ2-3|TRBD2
CASRSTSAADTQYF
TGTGCCAGCAGGTCAACTAGCGCCGCAGATACGCAGTATTTT
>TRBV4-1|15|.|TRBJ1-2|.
CASSQPIGQHYGYTF
TGCGCCAGCAGCCAGCCAATTGGACAGCACTATGGCTACACCTTC
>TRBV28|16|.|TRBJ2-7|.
CASISSQRFYSYEQYF
TGTGCCAGCATTTCCAGCCAGCGGTTCTACTCCTACGAGCAGTACTTC
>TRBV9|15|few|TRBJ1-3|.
CASSVGQSSGNTIYF
TGTGCCAGCAGCGTAGGGCAGTCCTCTGGAAACACCATATATTTT
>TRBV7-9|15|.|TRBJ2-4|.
CASSLPGPAKNIQYF
TGTGCCAGCAGCTTACCGGGCCCGGCCAAAAACATTCAGTACTTC
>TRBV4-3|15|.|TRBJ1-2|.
CASSQERTDVWGYTF
TGCGCCAGCAGCCAAGAACGGACAGACGTCTGGGGCTACACCTTC
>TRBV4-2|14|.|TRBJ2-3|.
CASRRGAGTDTQYF
TGTGCCAGCAGGAGGGGGGCAGGCACAGATACGCAGTATTTT
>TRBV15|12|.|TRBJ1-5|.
CATSREAQPQHF
TGTGCCACCAGCAGAGAGGCTCAGCCCCAGCATTTT
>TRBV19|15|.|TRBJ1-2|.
CASSMGDKKVYGYTF
TGTGCCAGTAGTATGGGGGACAAAAAAGTCTATGGCTACACCTTC
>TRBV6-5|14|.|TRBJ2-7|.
CASSLGGSSYEQYF
TGTGCCAGCAGCCTAGGGGGGAGCTCCTACGAGCAGTACTTC
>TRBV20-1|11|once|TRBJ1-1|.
CSARENTEAFF
TGCAGTGCTAGAGAGAACACTGAAGCTTTCTTT
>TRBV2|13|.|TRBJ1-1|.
CASSGRGRTEAFF
TGTGCCAGCAGTGGCCGGGGGAGGACTGAAGCTTTCTTT
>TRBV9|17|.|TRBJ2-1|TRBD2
CASSGGLAGVGYNEQFF
TGTGCCAGCAGCGGGGGACTAGCGGGAGTTGGCTACAATGAGCAGTTCTTC
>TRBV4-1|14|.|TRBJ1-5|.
CASSPGDRNQPQHF
TGCGCCAGCAGCCCAGGCGACAGAAATCAGCCCCAGCATTTT
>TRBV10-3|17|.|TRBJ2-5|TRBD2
CATQKRLAGDISETQYF
TGTGCCACCCAAAAACGACTAGCGGGAGATATCTCTGAGACCCAGTACTTC
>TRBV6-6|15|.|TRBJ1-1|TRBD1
CASRPSQGESSEAFF
TGTGCCAGCAGACCATCACAGGGGGAAAGTTCTGAAGCTTTCTTT
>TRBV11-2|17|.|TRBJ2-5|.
CASSSLRGAQYQETQYF
TGTGCCAGCAGCTCCCTCCGGGGGGCCCAATACCAAGAGACCCAGTACTTC
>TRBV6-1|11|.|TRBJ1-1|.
CASRLTSGAFF
TGTGCCAGCAGGTTAACGAGCGGGGCTTTCTTT